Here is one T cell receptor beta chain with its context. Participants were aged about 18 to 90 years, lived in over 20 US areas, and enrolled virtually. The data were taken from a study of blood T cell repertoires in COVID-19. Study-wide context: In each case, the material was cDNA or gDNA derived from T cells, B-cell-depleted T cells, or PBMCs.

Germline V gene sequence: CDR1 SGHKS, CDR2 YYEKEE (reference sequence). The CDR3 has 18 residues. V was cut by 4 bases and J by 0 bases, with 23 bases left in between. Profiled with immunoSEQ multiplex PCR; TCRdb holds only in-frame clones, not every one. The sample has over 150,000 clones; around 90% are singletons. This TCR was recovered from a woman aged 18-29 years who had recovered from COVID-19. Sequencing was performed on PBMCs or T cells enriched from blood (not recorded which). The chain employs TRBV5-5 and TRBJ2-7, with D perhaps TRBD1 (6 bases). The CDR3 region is CASSPMGPNPGASYEQYF. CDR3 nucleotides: TGTGCCAGCAGCCCAATGGGACCGAACCCAGGGGCCTCCTACGAGCAGTACTTC.